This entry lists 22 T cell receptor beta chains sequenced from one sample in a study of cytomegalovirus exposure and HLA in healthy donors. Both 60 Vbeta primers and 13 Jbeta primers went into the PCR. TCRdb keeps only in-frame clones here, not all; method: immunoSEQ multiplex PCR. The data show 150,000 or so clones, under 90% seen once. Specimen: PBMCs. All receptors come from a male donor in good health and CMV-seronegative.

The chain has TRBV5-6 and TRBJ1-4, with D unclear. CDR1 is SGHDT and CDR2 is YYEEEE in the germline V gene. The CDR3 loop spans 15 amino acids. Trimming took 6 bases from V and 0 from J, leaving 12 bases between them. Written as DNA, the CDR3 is TGTGCCAGCATCCAGGCCGGGGCAACTAATGAAAAACTGTTTTTT. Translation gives CASIQAGATNEKLFF.

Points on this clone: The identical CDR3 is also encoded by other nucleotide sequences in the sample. The CDR3 protein is CASSLQGAGTEAFF. The CDR3 nucleotides are TGTGCCAGCAGCCTACAGGGTGCGGGCACTGAAGCTTTCTTT. V gene TRBV7-2 combines with J gene TRBJ1-1; D is perhaps TRBD1 (6 bases). CDR3 length: 14 amino acids. CDR1 SGHTA and CDR2 FQGNSA come from the germline V gene. Trimming removed 5 bases at V and 4 bases at J, with 14 bases between.

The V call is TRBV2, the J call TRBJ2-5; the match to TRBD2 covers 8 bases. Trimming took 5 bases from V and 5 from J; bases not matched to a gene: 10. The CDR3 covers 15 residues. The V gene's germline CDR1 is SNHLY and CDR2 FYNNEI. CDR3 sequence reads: CASSWAGGGRETQYF. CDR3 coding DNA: TGTGCCAGCAGTTGGGCCGGGGGGGGCCGCGAGACCCAGTACTTC.

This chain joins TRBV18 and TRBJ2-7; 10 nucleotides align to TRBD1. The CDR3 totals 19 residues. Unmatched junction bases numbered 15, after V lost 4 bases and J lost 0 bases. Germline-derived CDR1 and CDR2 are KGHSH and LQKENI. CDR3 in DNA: TGTGCCAGCTCACTACTTAACCGGGACAGGGGAATGGGCTCCTACGAGCAGTACTTC. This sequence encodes CASSLLNRDRGMGSYEQYF. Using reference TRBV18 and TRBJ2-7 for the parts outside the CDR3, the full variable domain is NAGVMQNPRHLVRRRGQEARLRCSPMKGHSHVYWYRQLPEEGLKFMVYLQKENIIDESGMPKERFSAEFPKEGPSILRIQQVVRGDSAAYFCASSLLNRDRGMGSYEQYFGPGTRLTVT.

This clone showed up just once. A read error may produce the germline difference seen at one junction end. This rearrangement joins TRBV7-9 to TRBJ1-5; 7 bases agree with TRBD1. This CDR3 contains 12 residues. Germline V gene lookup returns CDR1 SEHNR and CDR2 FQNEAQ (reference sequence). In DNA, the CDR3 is TGTGCCAGCAGCCTACCGGGACAGCTGCCGCTTTTT. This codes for CASSLPGQLPLF.

CDR3 region: CASSFSENSYYGYTF. The CDR3, as DNA: TGTGCCAGCAGCTTTTCCGAGAACTCCTACTATGGCTACACCTTC. The V call is TRBV7-2, the J call TRBJ1-2; D gene uncertain. Germline CDR1 SGHTA, CDR2 FQGNSA. The V gene lost 3 bases and the J gene lost 3 bases, with 14 bases spanning the gap. CDR3 length equals 15 residues.

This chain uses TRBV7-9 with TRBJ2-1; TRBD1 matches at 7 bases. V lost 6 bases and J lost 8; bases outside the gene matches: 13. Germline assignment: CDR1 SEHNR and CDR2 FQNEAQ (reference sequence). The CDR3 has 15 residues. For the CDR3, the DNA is TGTGCCAGCAGGCGTATTGGGCAGGGGGTGGATGAGCAGTTCTTC. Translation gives CASRRIGQGVDEQFF. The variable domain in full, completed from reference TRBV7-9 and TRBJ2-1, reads DTGVSQNPRHKITKRGQNVTFRCDPISEHNRLYWYRQTLGQGPEFLTYFQNEAQLEKSRLLSDRFSAERPKGSFSTLEIQRTEQGDSAMYLCASRRIGQGVDEQFFGPGTRLTVL.

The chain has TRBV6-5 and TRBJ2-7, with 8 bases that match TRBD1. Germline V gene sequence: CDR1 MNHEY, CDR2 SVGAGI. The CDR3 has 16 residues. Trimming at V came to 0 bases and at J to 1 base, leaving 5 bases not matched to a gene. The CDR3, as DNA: TGTGCCAGCAGTTACTCGAAGACAGGGGTGTCCTACGAGCAGTACTTC. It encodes CASSYSKTGVSYEQYF.

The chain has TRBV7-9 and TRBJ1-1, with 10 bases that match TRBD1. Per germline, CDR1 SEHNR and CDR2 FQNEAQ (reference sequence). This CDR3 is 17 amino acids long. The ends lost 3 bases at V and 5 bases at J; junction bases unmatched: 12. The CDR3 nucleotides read TGTGCCAGCAGCTTGATAGGGACAGGGGCGGTTTGGACTGAAGCTTTCTTT. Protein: CASSLIGTGAVWTEAFF.

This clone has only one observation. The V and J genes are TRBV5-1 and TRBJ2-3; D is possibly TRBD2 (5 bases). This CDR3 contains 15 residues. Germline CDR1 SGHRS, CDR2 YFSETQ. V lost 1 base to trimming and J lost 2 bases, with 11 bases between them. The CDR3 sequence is CASSLRAGHTDTQYF. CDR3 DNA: TGCGCCAGCAGCTTGAGGGCGGGTCACACAGATACGCAGTATTTT.

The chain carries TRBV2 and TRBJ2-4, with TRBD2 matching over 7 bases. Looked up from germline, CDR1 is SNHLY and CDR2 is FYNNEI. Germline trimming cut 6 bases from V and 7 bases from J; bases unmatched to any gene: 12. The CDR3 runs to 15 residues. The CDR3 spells CASSPAGGSINIQYF. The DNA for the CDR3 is TGTGCCAGCAGCCCCGCCGGCGGGAGTATTAACATTCAGTACTTC.

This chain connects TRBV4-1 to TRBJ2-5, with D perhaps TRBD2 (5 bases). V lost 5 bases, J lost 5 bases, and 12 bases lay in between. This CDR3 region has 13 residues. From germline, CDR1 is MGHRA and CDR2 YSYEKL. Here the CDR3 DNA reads TGCGCCAGCAGCGCCCTAGCTTTGGAGACCCAGTACTTC. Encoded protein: CASSALALETQYF.

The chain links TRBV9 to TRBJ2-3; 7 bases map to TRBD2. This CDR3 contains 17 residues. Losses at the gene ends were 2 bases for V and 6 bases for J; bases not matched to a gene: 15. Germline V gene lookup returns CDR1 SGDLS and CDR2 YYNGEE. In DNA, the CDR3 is TGTGCCAGCAGCGTCTTTTCCTCGGGGGGTAACTGGGATACGCAGTATTTT. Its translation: CASSVFSSGGNWDTQYF.

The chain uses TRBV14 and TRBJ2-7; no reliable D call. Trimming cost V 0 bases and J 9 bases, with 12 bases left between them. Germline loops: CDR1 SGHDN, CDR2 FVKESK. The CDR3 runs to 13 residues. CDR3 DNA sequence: TGTGCCAGCAGCCAAGATCGCATTCGCGGGCAGTACTTC. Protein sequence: CASSQDRIRGQYF.

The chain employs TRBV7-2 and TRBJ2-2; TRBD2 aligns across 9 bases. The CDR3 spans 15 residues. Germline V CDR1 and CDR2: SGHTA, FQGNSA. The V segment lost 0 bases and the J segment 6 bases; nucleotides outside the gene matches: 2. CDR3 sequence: CASSLASGSPGELFF. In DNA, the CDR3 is TGTGCCAGCAGCTTAGCTAGCGGGAGTCCCGGGGAGCTGTTTTTT.

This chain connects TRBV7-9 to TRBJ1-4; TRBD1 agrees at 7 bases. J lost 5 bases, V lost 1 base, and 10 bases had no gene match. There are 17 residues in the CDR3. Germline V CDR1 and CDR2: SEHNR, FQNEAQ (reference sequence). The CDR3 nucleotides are TGTGCCAGCAGCTTAGGGGTAGGGGACAGAAGGAATGAAAAACTGTTTTTT. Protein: CASSLGVGDRRNEKLFF.

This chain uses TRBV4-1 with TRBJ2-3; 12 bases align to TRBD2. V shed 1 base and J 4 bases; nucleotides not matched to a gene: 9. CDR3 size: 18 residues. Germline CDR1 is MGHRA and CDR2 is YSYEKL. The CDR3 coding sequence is TGCGCCAGCAGCCAAGCCGGGGCTAGCGGGAGGGTTCCAGATACGCAGTATTTT. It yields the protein CASSQAGASGRVPDTQYF.

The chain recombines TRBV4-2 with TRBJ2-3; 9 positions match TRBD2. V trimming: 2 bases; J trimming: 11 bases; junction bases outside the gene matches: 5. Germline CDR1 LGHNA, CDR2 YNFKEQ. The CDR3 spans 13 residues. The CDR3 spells CASSQTGTSWQYF. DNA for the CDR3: TGTGCCAGCAGCCAAACCGGGACTAGCTGGCAGTATTTT.

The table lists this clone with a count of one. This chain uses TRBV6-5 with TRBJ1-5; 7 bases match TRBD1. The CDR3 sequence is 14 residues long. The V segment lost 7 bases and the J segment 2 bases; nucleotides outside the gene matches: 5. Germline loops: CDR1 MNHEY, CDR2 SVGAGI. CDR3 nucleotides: TGTGCCAGCACCCGCAGGGGGGGCAATCAGCCCCAGCATTTT. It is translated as CASTRRGGNQPQHF.

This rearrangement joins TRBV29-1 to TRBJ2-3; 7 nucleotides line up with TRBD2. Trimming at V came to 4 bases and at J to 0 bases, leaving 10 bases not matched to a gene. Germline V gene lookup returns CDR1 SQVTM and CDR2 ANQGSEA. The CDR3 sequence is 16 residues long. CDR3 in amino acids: CSVVGLADRSTDTQYF. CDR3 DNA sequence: TGCAGCGTTGTCGGGCTAGCGGATCGTAGCACAGATACGCAGTATTTT.

CDR3: CASSMESLLYGYTF. In nucleotides, the CDR3 is TGTGCCAGTAGTATGGAGTCGCTCCTCTATGGCTACACCTTC. The rearrangement links TRBV19 to TRBJ1-2, with no clear D. V lost 3 bases and J lost 4, with 12 bases in between. In germline, CDR1 is LNHDA, CDR2 SQIVND (reference sequence). The CDR3 is made up of 14 amino acids. Full variable domain (outside the CDR3, taken from reference TRBV19 and TRBJ1-2): DGGITQSPKYLFRKEGQNVTLSCEQNLNHDAMYWYRQDPGQGLRLIYYSQIVNDFQKGDIAEGYSVSREKKESFPLTVTSAQKNPTAFYLCASSMESLLYGYTFGSGTRLTVV.

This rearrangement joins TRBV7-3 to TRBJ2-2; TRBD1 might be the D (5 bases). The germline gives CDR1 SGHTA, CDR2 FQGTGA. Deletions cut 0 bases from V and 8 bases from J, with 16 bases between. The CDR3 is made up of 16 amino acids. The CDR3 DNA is TGTGCCAGCAGCTTAACCCAAACGACAGTACCTGGGGAGCTGTTTTTT. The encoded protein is CASSLTQTTVPGELFF. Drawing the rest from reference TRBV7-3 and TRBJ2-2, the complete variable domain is GAGVSQTPSNKVTEKGKYVELRCDPISGHTALYWYRQSLGQGPEFLIYFQGTGAADDSGLPNDRFFAVRPEGSVSTLKIQRTERGDSAVYLCASSLTQTTVPGELFFGEGSRLTVL.